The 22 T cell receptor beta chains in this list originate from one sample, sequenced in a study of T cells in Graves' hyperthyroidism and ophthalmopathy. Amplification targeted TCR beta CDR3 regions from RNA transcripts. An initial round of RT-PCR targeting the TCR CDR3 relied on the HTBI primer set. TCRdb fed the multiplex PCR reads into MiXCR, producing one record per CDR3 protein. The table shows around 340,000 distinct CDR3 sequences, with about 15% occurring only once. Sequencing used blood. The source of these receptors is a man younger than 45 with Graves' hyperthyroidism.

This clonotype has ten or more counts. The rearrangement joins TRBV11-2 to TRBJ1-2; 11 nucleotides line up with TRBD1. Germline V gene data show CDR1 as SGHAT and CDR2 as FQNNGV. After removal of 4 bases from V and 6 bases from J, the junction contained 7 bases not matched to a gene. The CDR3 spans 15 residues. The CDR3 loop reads CASSSPGQGVNGYTF. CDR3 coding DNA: TGTGCCAGCAGCTCTCCGGGACAGGGGGTTAATGGCTACACCTTC.

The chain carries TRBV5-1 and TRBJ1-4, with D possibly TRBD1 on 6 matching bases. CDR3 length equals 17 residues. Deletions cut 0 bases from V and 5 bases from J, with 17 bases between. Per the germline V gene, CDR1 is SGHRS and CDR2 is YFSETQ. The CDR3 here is CASSLAGGAGENEKLFF. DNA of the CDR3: TGCGCCAGCAGCTTGGCCGGTGGGGCAGGGGAAAATGAAAAACTGTTTTTT.

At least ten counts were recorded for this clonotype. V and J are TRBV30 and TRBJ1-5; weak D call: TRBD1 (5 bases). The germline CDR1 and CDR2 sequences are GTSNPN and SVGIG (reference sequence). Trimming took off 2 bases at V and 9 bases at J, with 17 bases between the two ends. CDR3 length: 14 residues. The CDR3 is CAWSSGTLRRPQHF. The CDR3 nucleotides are TGTGCCTGGAGTTCCGGGACTCTACGAAGGCCCCAGCATTTT.

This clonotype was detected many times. As DNA, the CDR3 is TGTGCCAGCAGCTCTAGGGTCGCGGGAGGCTTCAATGAGCAGTTCTTC. Protein: CASSSRVAGGFNEQFF. The chain employs TRBV7-8 and TRBJ2-1, with 8 bases that match TRBD2. The germline CDR1 and CDR2 sequences are SGHVS and FQNEAQ. The V segment lost 4 bases and the J segment 6 bases; nucleotides outside the gene matches: 11. The CDR3 spans 16 residues.

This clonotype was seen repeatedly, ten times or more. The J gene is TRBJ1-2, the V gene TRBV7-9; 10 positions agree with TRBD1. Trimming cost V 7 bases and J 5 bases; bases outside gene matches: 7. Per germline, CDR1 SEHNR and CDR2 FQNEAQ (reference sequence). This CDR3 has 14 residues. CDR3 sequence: CASTPTGGQYGYTF. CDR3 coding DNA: TGTGCCAGCACACCGACAGGGGGCCAGTATGGCTACACCTTC.

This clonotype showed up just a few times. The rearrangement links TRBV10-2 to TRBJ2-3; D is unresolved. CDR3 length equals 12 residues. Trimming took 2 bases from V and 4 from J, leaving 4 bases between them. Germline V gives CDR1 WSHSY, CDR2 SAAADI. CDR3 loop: CASSEGPDTQYF. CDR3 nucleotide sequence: TGCGCCAGCAGTGAGGGACCAGATACGCAGTATTTT.

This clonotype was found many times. CDR3 DNA: TGTGCCTGGAGTCGTACAGGAGGCAATCAGCCCCAGCATTTT. It codes for CAWSRTGGNQPQHF. The V call is TRBV30, the J call TRBJ1-5; weak D call: TRBD1 (5 bases). This CDR3 region has 14 residues. Germline CDR1 is GTSNPN and CDR2 is SVGIG (reference sequence). Trimming took 2 bases from V and 2 from J, leaving 10 bases between them.

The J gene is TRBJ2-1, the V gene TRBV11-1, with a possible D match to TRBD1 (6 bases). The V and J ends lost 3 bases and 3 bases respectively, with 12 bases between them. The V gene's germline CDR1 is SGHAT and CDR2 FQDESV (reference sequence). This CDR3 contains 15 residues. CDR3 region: CASSLGASRYNEQFF. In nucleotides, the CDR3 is TGTGCCAGCAGCTTGGGGGCTAGCCGCTACAATGAGCAGTTCTTC.

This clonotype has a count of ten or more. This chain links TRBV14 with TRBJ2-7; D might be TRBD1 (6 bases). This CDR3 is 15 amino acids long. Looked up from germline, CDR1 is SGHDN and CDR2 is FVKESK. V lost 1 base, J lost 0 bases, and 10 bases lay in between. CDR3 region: CASSQVPTGSYEQYF. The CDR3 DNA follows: TGTGCCAGCAGCCAAGTTCCGACAGGCTCCTACGAGCAGTACTTC.

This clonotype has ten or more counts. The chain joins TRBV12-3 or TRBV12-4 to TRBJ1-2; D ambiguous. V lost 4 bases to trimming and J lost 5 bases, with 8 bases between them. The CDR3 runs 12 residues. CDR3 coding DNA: TGTGCCAGCAGTTCAGTGGGGTATGGCTACACCTTC. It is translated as CASSSVGYGYTF.

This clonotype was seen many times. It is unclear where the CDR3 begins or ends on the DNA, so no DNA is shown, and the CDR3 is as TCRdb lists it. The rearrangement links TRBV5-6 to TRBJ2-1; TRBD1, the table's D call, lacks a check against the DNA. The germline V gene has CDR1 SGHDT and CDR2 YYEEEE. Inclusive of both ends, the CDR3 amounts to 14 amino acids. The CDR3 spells CASSPWAAGSGEFF.

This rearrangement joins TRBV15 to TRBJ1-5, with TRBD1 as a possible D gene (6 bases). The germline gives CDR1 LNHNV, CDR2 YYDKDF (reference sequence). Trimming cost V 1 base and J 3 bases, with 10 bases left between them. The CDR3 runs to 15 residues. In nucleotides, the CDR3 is TGTGCCACCAGCAGAGCAGGGGCCCTCAATCAGCCCCAGCATTTT. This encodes CATSRAGALNQPQHF.

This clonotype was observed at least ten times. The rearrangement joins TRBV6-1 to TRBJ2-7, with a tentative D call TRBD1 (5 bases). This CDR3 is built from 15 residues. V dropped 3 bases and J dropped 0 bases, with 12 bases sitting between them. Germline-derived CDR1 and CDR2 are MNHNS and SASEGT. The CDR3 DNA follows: TGTGCCAGCAGTGACGGGTACAGGAGCTCCTACGAGCAGTACTTC. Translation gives CASSDGYRSSYEQYF.

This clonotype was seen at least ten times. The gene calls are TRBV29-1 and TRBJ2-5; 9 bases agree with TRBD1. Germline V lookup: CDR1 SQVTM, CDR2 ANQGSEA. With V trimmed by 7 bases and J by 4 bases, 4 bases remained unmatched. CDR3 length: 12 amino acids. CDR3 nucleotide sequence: TGCAGCGCATTGACAGGGGGAGAGACCCAGTACTTC. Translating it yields CSALTGGETQYF. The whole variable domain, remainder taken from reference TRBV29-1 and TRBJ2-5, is SAVISQKPSRDICQRGTSLTIQCQVDSQVTMMFWYRQQPGQSLTLIATANQGSEATYESGFVIDKFPISRPNLTFSTLTVSNMSPEDSSIYLCSALTGGETQYFGPGTRLLVL.

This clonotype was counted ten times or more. The CDR3 DNA reads TGTGCCAGCAGTTTCAGGGGACAAAGTGGAAACACCATATATTTT. As protein: CASSFRGQSGNTIYF. This sequence joins TRBV28 and TRBJ1-3; TRBD1 is a possible D gene (6 bases). Germline lookup yields CDR1 MDHEN and CDR2 SYDVKM. CDR3 length equals 15 residues. The V end was cut by 3 bases, the J end by 3 bases, with 12 bases between.

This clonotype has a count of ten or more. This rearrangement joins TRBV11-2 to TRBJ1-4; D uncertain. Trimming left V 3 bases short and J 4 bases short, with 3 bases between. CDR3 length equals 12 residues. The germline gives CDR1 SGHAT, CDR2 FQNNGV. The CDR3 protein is CASSFGNEKLFF. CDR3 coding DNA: TGTGCCAGCAGCTTCGGTAATGAAAAACTGTTTTTT.

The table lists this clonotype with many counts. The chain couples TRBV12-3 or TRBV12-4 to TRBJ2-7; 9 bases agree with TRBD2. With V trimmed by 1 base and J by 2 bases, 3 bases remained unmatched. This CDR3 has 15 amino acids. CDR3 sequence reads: CASSLESGRPYEQYF. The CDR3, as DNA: TGTGCCAGCAGTTTAGAGAGCGGGAGGCCCTACGAGCAGTACTTC.

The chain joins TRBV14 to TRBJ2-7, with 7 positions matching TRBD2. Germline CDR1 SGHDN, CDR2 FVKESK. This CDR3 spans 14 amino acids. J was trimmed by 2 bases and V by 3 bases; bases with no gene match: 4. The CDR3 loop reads CASSQLAAPYEQYF. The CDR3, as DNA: TGTGCCAGCAGCCAGCTAGCGGCTCCCTACGAGCAGTACTTC. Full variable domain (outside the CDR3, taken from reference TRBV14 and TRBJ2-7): EAGVTQFPSHSVIEKGQTVTLRCDPISGHDNLYWYRRVMGKEIKFLLHFVKESKQDESGMPNNRFLAERTGGTYSTLKVQPAELEDSGVYFCASSQLAAPYEQYFGPGTRLTVT.

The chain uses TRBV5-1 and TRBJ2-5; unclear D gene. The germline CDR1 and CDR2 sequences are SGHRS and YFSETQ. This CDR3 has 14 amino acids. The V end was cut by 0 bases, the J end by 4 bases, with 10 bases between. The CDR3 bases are TGCGCCAGCAGCTTGGGGTCATCCGGAGAGACCCAGTACTTC. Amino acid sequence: CASSLGSSGETQYF.

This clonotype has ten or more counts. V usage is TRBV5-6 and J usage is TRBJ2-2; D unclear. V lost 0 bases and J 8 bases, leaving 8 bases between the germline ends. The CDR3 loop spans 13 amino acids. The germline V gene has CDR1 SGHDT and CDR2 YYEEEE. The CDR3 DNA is TGTGCCAGCAGCTTGGATTCCTGGGGGGAGCTGTTTTTT. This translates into CASSLDSWGELFF.

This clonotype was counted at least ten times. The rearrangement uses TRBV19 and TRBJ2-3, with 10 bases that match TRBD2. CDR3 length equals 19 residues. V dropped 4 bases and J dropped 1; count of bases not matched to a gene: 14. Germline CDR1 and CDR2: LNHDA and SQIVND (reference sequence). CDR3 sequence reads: CASSRSATRLAGRTDTQYF. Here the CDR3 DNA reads TGTGCCAGTAGTAGGTCGGCGACAAGACTAGCGGGCCGCACAGATACGCAGTATTTT.

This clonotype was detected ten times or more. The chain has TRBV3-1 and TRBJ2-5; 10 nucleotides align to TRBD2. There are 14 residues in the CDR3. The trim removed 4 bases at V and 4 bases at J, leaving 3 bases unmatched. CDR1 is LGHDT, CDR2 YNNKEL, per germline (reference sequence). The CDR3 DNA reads TGTGCCAGCAGCCCCCGACTAGCGGGAGAGACCCAGTACTTC. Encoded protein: CASSPRLAGETQYF.